This T cell receptor (beta chain) comes out of a study of blood T cell repertoires in COVID-19. Looking at the study overall: Spain, Italy and the United States supplied samples that represented acute and convalescent COVID-19. Nucleic acid was either cDNA or gDNA, and it came from T cells, B-cell-depleted T cells, or PBMCs.

Authors' processing steps: Amplification from reference gene primers served as the basis for estimated nucleated cell counts. Profiled with immunoSEQ multiplex PCR; TCRdb holds only in-frame clones, not every one. From that table come the V and J calls and clone size; the DNA was used to work out D and trimming. The repertoire holds 110,000 or so clones, 81% seen once, with 10% in the top ten. Trimming took 5 bases from V and 3 from J; bases not matched to a gene: 8. The germline V gene has CDR1 SEHNR and CDR2 FQNEAQ (reference sequence). The CDR3 has 15 amino acids. The receptor was isolated from a human donor in a cohort sampled during active COVID-19. The sequenced sample consisted of peripheral blood. The chain combines TRBV7-9 with TRBJ2-7; 9 positions match TRBD1. CDR3 sequence (DNA): TGTGCCAGCAGCCACCCGGGACAGGGTTTCTACGAGCAGTACTTC. Translation gives CASSHPGQGFYEQYF.